This T cell receptor (beta chain) was observed in a study of CD4 T cells in relation to SARS-CoV-2 and coronaviruses. Study details: Crossreactive spike epitopes shared across donors were mapped to their HLA restriction.

Study outcomes and limitations: This crossreactivity analysis covered spike protein alone, no other viral proteins.

The unexposed donors gave CD4+ T cells in about 2010-2019, prior to COVID-19. Per germline, CDR1 MNHNY and CDR2 SVGAGI (reference sequence). V lost 6 bases, J lost 2 bases, and 3 bases stayed unmatched. CDR3 length equals 14 residues. As for this clone: Antigen unknown.

Some clones are missing from TCRdb's copy, which holds only in-frame ones; the method was immunoSEQ multiplex PCR. The data contain tens of thousands of clones, 86% of them singletons. The genes are TRBV6-6 and TRBJ1-3; TRBD1 agrees at 8 bases. This clonotype was obtained from a human donor in good health. Sequenced sample: memory CD4+ T cells from PBMCs. The DNA for the CDR3 is TGTGCCAGCAGAGAGACAGGGGCTGGAAACACCATATATTTT. It yields the protein CASRETGAGNTIYF.